The sequence of this T cell receptor beta chain was determined in a study of cytomegalovirus exposure and HLA in healthy donors (dated by TCRdb to about 2017). Regarding the research as a whole: According to an earlier analysis of several hundred of the donors, about 179 million T cells yielded 95 million to 140 million unique TCR beta sequences and 250 to 350 Gb of sequence data. An early release covering roughly 580 HLA-typed donors comprised approximately 300 gigabases of sequencing data and around 80 million unique TCR sequences. Of the 300 to 500 genotyped donors, 75% to 85% were placed in the genetic ancestry cluster associated with self-reported Caucasian donors. The aim of the study was to test whether cataloging public T cell receptors could identify signatures of past pathogen exposure. The study profiled the T cell repertoires of 550 to 700 subjects by immunosequencing and related them to cytomegalovirus serostatus. Along with the roughly 710-subject first cohort, a separate validation cohort of 120 different subjects was used. To predict cytomegalovirus infection status, the study combined high-throughput TCR immunosequencing, statistical association of individual TCRs with disease status, and machine learning. A later analysis re-examined previously published TCR beta repertoires from roughly 720 donors and added high-resolution HLA genotyping to investigate patterns of TCR occurrence. Rather than drawing on any new phenotypic data, the later analysis identified candidate immune exposures from TCR beta sequences and the way those sequences occurred across donors. An earlier analysis of 450 to 750 of the donors used high-throughput TCR beta sequencing to judge whether each TCR beta V gene segment behaved as functional or pseudogenic. Alongside the repertoire data, information on donor age, sex, ethnicity and CMV serostatus was compiled. A later genetic analysis took genome-wide SNP genotypes for about 65% of the roughly 670 donors and used that subset as a discovery cohort. Every repertoire in the discovery cohort had been generated on one and the same sequencing platform. HLA typing covered class I and class II loci at four-digit resolution. The number of typed donors differed by locus: about 620-640 for A, B, C, DRB1 and DQB1; about 520 for DQA1; around 610 for DPA1; and roughly 490 for DPB1. About 5 DR-DQ haplotypes were handled as single units for association and clustering, since linkage in the cohort was strong. On average, about 240,000 unique TCR beta nucleotide sequences were sequenced per donor among 398 genotyped donors of the cohort, with roughly 18% of those sequences being non-productive. What the study reported, not specific to this receptor: A total of 150 to 200 TCR beta chains were listed by the study as associated with cytomegalovirus. A later analysis found that HLA-associated TCR beta chains were more clonally expanded and had lower generation probabilities than equally common non-associated chains. In a later analysis, several top co-occurrence clusters were reported to appear linked to parvovirus B19, influenza, CMV and Epstein-Barr virus. A later analysis associated around 16,000 TCR beta sequences with specific HLA alleles at a false discovery rate of 0.05. When HLA alleles, especially DR and DQ, strongly co-occurred, attributing TCR associations to individual alleles was difficult. Because counts were too low, roughly 17 rarely observed V segments, including chromosome 9 orphons, were left out of the earlier analysis of a few hundred of the donors. V-gene and J-gene trimming of TCR beta chains was associated with a missense DCLRE1C variant in a later genetic analysis, and the association was replicated in an independent cohort. Roughly uniform sequencing depth across donors was assumed in presence/absence analyses, although this assumption may not hold. The classifier was reported to diagnose cytomegalovirus status with high specificity and sensitivity in both the original cohort and the validation cohort. In a later analysis, the rate of TCR association differed among HLA loci, with DRB1 alleles having the most associated TCRs and HLA-C alleles having the fewest. The 87-base-pair reads could not distinguish some IMGT-functional V segments, including TRBV6-2 and TRBV6-3, so those segments were excluded. Because some donors lacked HLA typing at each locus, the association tests relied only on the typed subset. An earlier analysis of 587 of the donors showed that most TCR beta V segments appeared in productive rearrangements either about 90% or about 30% of the time, which broadly matched IMGT annotations. A further reported finding was that TCR beta sequences accurately predicted the HLA-A and HLA-B alleles for most subjects in the first cohort. A cluster of highly shared sequence variants was judged likely to be a technical artifact of the sequencing pipeline. Correlated functional status among segregating V segments might reflect linkage disequilibrium, but an unknown experimental factor could not be ruled out. Most CMV-associated TCR beta chains appeared to be HLA-restricted in a later analysis, and the HLA associations seemed to be driven largely by CMV exposure. The authors suggested that the approach could potentially be extended to other disease states and immunological phenotypes. This cohort had only TCR beta chains sequenced, and the lack of alpha or paired-chain data limited which features could be detected. The only immune exposure information available for the cohort was CMV serostatus. In vitro tests confirmed that a few of the cytomegalovirus-associated TCR beta chains recognize cytomegalovirus antigens. Most TCR sequences were observed very rarely across donors, whereas some public TCRs were present in many individuals. According to a later genetic analysis, donors in an Asian-associated ancestry cluster had fewer N-insertions in productive TCRs than the approximately 670-donor mean.

Remarks on this clone: The antigen this receptor binds is unknown. No qualities accompany the bases; no much larger clone lies one base away.

The cohort comprised 670 or so healthy bone marrow donors. At the time of sampling, every cohort member was nominally healthy, though immune exposures that went unrecorded were likely present. Of the roughly 630 cohort members, approximately 290 had a positive CMV serostatus and about 400 had a negative one, while no CMV serostatus was recorded for the donor. A peripheral blood sample was provided by each donor, and peripheral blood mononuclear cells were used for TCR beta sequencing. Genomic DNA extraction from the blood cell samples was performed with the Qiagen DNeasy Blood Extraction Kit. Library prep was done by the immunoSEQ multiplex PCR assay. For the multiplex PCR, a mixture combining 60 forward primers for TCR Vbeta segments and 13 reverse primers for TCR Jbeta segments was used. Amplification of the CDR3 region of rearranged TCR beta genes was performed with a multiplex PCR assay on genomic DNA. The amplified TCR beta libraries were sequenced on the Illumina HiSeq System as 87-base-pair reads. In the source study's methods: Across the 700 or so repertoires, a later analysis counted roughly 84 million unique TCR beta chains, 9 million to 14 million of which were shared by at least two donors. A nearest-neighbor algorithm error-corrected the raw reads and collapsed the reads into unique sequences, merging closely related sequences to remove PCR and sequencing errors. Alignment of CDR3 sequences to IMGT reference sequences was used to assign V, D and J gene segments. Each retained sequence needed at least a six-nucleotide match to both a V gene segment and a J gene segment. Rearrangements were called productive when the CDR3 lacked stop codons and stayed in frame with V and J; all others were non-productive. CDR3 was defined according to IMGT convention as the region running from the second conserved V-encoded cysteine to the conserved J-encoded phenylalanine. The earlier analysis of 450 to 750 of the donors excluded any sequence lacking an unambiguous match to a single V gene segment. An earlier analysis of around 600 of the donors classified V segments as functional when productive rearrangements were above 56.7% and as segregating when the standard deviation between donors was above 5%. A statistical classification framework was developed to diagnose cytomegalovirus status using the catalog of TCR beta chain sequences. In a later analysis, V and J genes were assigned by comparing TCR nucleotide sequences against IMGT/GENE-DB human TR gene sequences. Using the TCRdist pipeline, a later analysis assigned CDR3 sequences along with most-parsimonious VDJ recombination scenarios. A later analysis defined each TCR beta chain by its CDR3 amino acid sequence plus V-gene family, and excluded reads lacking a unique V-gene family. In a later analysis, nearly 600 highly shared, low-generation-probability nucleotide sequences were removed to address suspected cross-contamination and a sequencing artifact. In a later analysis, a clonal expansion index for each public chain was calculated from normalized within-repertoire ranks of inferred template counts. A later analysis computed generation probabilities with a VDJ recombination model fitted to out-of-frame rearrangements, and checked the results against IGoR. In a later analysis, TCR-TCR, TCR-HLA and TCR-CMV co-occurrence was scored with hypergeometric tests, and a repertoire-size bias correction was applied to TCR pairs. To estimate false discovery rates, a later analysis permuted the HLA or CMV assignments 20 times. In a later analysis, co-occurring TCRs were grouped using DBSCAN, with TCRdist sequence similarity added in when clustering inside HLA-allele-positive subsets. Repertoires with fewer than 30,000 or more than 120,000 public chains, plus five repertoires with anomalous nucleotide sharing, were excluded from co-occurrence clustering. TCRdb provides this immuneACCESS table in a form limited to in-frame rearrangements. Some clones are lacking; in checked studies, under half of them reflect an unresolved V gene, and why the rest are absent is not known. That table furnishes V, J and clone size, whereas the DNA furnished D and trimming. The table for this sample lists tens of thousands of clones; 81% of them were counted only once. Together, the top ten hold 10% of the sample.

Unmatched junction bases come to 9, with V trimmed by 2 bases and J by 5 bases. Including the terminal cysteine and phenylalanine, the CDR3 comprises 15 residues. Left in the record is the CDR3 DNA by itself, 45 bases read in frame from the first base. The germline V gene gives CDR1 as SGHTA and CDR2 as FQGNSA. The specimen was PBMCs. This clonotype was sampled from a human donor in good health. The receptor chain draws on TRBV7-2 and TRBJ2-7, with 7 bases in between that match TRBD2. The CDR3 protein: CASSLRRELIHEQYF. The DNA sequence reads TGTGCCAGCAGCTTAAGGCGGGAGTTAATCCACGAGCAGTACTTC.